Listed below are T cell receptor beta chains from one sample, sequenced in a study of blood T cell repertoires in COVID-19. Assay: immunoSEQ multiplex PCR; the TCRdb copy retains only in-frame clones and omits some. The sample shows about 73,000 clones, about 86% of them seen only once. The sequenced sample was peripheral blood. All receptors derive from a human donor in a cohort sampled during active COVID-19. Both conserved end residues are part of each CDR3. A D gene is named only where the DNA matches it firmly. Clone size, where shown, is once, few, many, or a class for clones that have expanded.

TGTGCCAGCAGTGAGTTCGGCTACGAGCAGTACTTC	CASSEFGYEQYF	TRBJ2-7	TRBV6-1	NA	medium-sized
TGTGCCAGCAGTTTACGCAGCGCCTTTAATGAAAAACTGTTTTTT	CASSLRSAFNEKLFF	TRBJ1-4	TRBV28	NA	medium-sized
TGTGCCAGCAGTTTCCCAGCGGGGGGGTCCCTAAGGAGCTCCTACGAGCAGTACTTC	CASSFPAGGSLRSSYEQYF	TRBJ2-7	TRBV28	TRBD2	NA
TGTGCCACCAGCAGAGATGTCGCCCGGCACGGGGCGCAGTATTTT	CATSRDVARHGAQYF	TRBJ2-3	TRBV15	NA	once
TGTGCCAGCAGCCAGGTCTTAGGGGAGAACACCGGGGAGCTGTTTTTT	CASSQVLGENTGELFF	TRBJ2-2	TRBV6-2/TRBV6-3	NA	NA
TGTGCCGCAGCAACCCAGGGGGTCTATGGCTACACCTTC	CAAATQGVYGYTF	TRBJ1-2	TRBV3-1/TRBV3-2	TRBD1	NA
TGTGCCAGCAGTTATAGGACAGGAGGTAATTCACCCCTCCACTTT	CASSYRTGGNSPLHF	TRBJ1-6	TRBV6-5	TRBD1	NA
TGTGCCAGTGACAATTCTGGGGCCAACGTCCTGACTTTC	CASDNSGANVLTF	TRBJ2-6	TRBV19	NA	NA
TGTGCCAGCAGCCCGGACTCCAGCTATGGCTACACCTTC	CASSPDSSYGYTF	TRBJ1-2	TRBV7-8	NA	few
TGTGCCAGCAGTTACTCTCTCGACTATCCCTACGAGCAGTACTTC	CASSYSLDYPYEQYF	TRBJ2-7	TRBV6-5	NA	NA
TGTGCCAGCAGTTACTCGAGTAATTCACCCCTCCACTTT	CASSYSSNSPLHF	TRBJ1-6	TRBV6-5	NA	NA
TGTGCCATCAGTGAGTCCGGGGCGACGGGGGGGAGACCCACAGATACGCAGTATTTT	CAISESGATGGRPTDTQYF	TRBJ2-3	TRBV10-3	TRBD2	NA
TGTGCCAGCAGTTATACGGGAGGGACTGAAGCTTTCTTT	CASSYTGGTEAFF	TRBJ1-1	TRBV6-5	NA	NA
TGTGCCAGCCTCGGACAGGGGAACACTGAAGCTTTCTTT	CASLGQGNTEAFF	TRBJ1-1	TRBV7-2	TRBD1	NA
TGTGCCAGCAGTTATCCCGGTAATTCACCCCTCCACTTT	CASSYPGNSPLHF	TRBJ1-6	TRBV6-5	NA	NA
TGTGCCAGCAGCCTCACTAGCACAGATACGCAGTATTTT	CASSLTSTDTQYF	TRBJ2-3	TRBV6-6	NA	NA
TGCGCCAGCAGCCAAACTTCTACAGGGGGCACTGAAGCTTTCTTT	CASSQTSTGGTEAFF	TRBJ1-1	TRBV4-3	TRBD1	NA
TGTGCCAGCAGCCCCCGGCAGGCCAGCACTGAAGCTTTCTTT	CASSPRQASTEAFF	TRBJ1-1	TRBV9	NA	NA
TGTGCCAGCGGGAGCGGGGGAGCCGGGGAGCTGTTTTTT	CASGSGGAGELFF	TRBJ2-2	TRBV5-4	TRBD2	NA
TGTGCCAGCAGCCCCAGGGGCACCGGGGAGCTGTTTTTT	CASSPRGTGELFF	TRBJ2-2	TRBV6-5	NA	NA
TGTGCCAGCAGTTTTAGCGGGAGCTCCTACGAGCAGTACTTC	CASSFSGSSYEQYF	TRBJ2-7	TRBV27	TRBD2	NA
TGTGCCAGCAGTGTGGGACAGGGGGGGACCTACGAGCAGTACTTC	CASSVGQGGTYEQYF	TRBJ2-7	TRBV2	TRBD1	few